This T cell receptor (beta chain) was captured by sequencing in a study of T cell repertoires in cytomegalovirus infection. Study-wide background: CMV epitopes that were recently identified and HLA-C-restricted were used alongside well-studied HLA-B-restricted ones. A matching HLA type, together with CMV infection, was signaled by public TCR beta signatures.

This clonotype was counted at least ten times. Its antigen remains unidentified. Findings and limits, study-wide: It was HLA-C-restricted CMV-specific TCR beta clonotypes that dominated the response ex vivo. Summed public TCR beta family frequency identified CMV carriers bearing the relevant HLA.

V was clipped by 3 bases and J by 5 bases, with 16 bases between them. This CDR3 comprises 15 residues. Germline CDR1 is SEHNR and CDR2 is FQNEAQ (reference sequence). MiXCR was run by TCRdb on the reads, yielding one entry per CDR3 protein. The data show roughly 340,000 distinct CDR3 sequences, with 25% to 35% seen just once and 20% held by the top ten. This TCR came from a human donor in good health (CMV status not recorded). Some clones in this sample may be carry-over from other donors' samples. The V gene is TRBV7-9, the J gene TRBJ1-2; possible D gene TRBD1, 5 bases. This material consisted of cultured PBMCs, taken from culture after CMV antigen stimulation. The CDR3 region has the DNA TGTGCCAGCAGCTTTGGGGTGACAGAAACTTATGGCTACACCTTC. It is translated as CASSFGVTETYGYTF.